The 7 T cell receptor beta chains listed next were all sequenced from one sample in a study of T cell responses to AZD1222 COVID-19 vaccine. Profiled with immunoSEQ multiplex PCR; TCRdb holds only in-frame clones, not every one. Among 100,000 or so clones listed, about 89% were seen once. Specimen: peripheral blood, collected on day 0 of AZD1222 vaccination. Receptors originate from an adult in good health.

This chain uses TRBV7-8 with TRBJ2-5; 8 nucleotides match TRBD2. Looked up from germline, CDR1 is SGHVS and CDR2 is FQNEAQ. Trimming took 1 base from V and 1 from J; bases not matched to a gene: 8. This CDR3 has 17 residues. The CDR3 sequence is CASSLGSGGRTQETQYF. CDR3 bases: TGTGCCAGCAGCTTAGGCTCTGGCGGGAGGACCCAAGAGACCCAGTACTTC.

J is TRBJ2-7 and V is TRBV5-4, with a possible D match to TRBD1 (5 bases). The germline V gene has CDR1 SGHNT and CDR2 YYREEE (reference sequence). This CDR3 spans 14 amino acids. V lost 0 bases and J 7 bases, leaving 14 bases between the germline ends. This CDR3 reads CASSLEGRDREQYF. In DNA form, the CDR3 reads TGTGCCAGCAGCTTGGAGGGCAGGGATAGGGAGCAGTACTTC.

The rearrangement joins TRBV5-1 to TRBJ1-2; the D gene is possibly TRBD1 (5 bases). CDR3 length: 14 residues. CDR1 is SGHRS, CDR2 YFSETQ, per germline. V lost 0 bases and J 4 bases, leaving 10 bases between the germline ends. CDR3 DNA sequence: TGCGCCAGCAGCTTGGGGCAGGGTTTCTATGGCTACACCTTC. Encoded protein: CASSLGQGFYGYTF.

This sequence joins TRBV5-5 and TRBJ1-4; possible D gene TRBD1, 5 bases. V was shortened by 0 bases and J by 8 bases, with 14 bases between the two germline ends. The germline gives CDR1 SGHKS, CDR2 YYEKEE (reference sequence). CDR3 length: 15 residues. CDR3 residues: CASSLEGLGREKLFF. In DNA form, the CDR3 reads TGTGCCAGCAGCTTGGAGGGACTAGGTCGGGAAAAACTGTTTTTT.

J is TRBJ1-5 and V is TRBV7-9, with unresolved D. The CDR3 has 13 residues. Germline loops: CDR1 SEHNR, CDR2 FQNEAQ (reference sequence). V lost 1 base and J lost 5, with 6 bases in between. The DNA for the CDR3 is TGTGCCAGCAGCTTAGACGCGGATCAGCCCCAGCATTTT. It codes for CASSLDADQPQHF.

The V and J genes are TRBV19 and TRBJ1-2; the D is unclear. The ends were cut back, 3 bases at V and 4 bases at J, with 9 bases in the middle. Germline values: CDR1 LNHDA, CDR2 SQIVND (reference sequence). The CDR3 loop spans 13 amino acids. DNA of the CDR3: TGTGCCAGTAGTATGGTCCCCTTCTATGGCTACACCTTC. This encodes CASSMVPFYGYTF.

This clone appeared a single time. As DNA, the CDR3 is TGTGCCAGCAGGGACAGGGGGGCGAACACTGAAGCTTTCTTT. Amino acids: CASRDRGANTEAFF. The V gene is TRBV6-6, the J gene TRBJ1-1; 10 positions agree with TRBD1. The CDR3 is 14 residues long. Germline V lookup: CDR1 MNHNY, CDR2 SVGAGI (reference sequence). V trimming: 6 bases; J trimming: 1 base; junction bases outside the gene matches: 2.